Shown below are 21 T cell receptor beta chains from a single sample sequenced in a study of cytomegalovirus exposure and HLA in healthy donors. Researchers ran the PCR with 60 Vbeta and 13 Jbeta primers. Method: immunoSEQ multiplex PCR; TCRdb's copy keeps in-frame clones and lacks some. Of about 160,000 clones listed, 82% were seen once; the top ten hold roughly 1.6%. Sequenced sample: PBMCs. The receptor set was obtained from a girl under 18 in good health and CMV-seropositive.

The chain carries TRBV27 and TRBJ1-1, with D possibly being TRBD1 (6 bases). Germline V lookup: CDR1 MNHEY, CDR2 SMNVEV (reference sequence). V shed 5 bases and J shed 4 bases, with 14 bases lying between them. This CDR3 has 14 amino acids. The CDR3 sequence: CASSLGQRGTEAFF. The CDR3 coding sequence is TGTGCCAGCAGTCTAGGACAGCGGGGCACTGAAGCTTTCTTT.

This chain uses TRBV18 with TRBJ2-3, with a weak D call TRBD2 (7 bases). The germline gives CDR1 KGHSH, CDR2 LQKENI. V was trimmed by 2 bases and J by 0 bases, leaving 12 bases between them. The CDR3 spans 16 residues. The CDR3 nucleotides are TGTGCCAGCTCACCAGCGGGGGCCTATAGCACAGATACGCAGTATTTT. Translating it yields CASSPAGAYSTDTQYF.

The chain is built from TRBV9 and TRBJ1-1; no firm D call. V was trimmed by 0 bases and J by 4 bases, leaving 16 bases between them. Germline CDR1 SGDLS, CDR2 YYNGEE. The CDR3 spans 16 residues. The CDR3 DNA sequence: TGTGCCAGCAGCGTAGGAGGGAAGAAACCGACCACTGAAGCTTTCTTT. This translates into CASSVGGKKPTTEAFF.

This clone turned up a few times. V gene TRBV6-6 combines with J gene TRBJ1-2, with D tentatively TRBD1 (5 bases). The V and J ends lost 6 bases and 4 bases respectively, with 15 bases between them. The CDR3 contains 14 residues. Germline CDR1 MNHNY, CDR2 SVGAGI (reference sequence). DNA for the CDR3: TGTGCCAGCAGGGGGGGGGTGGGACTCTATGGCTACACCTTC. Amino acids: CASRGGVGLYGYTF.

The V gene is TRBV15, the J gene TRBJ2-1; 8 bases align to TRBD2. Germline CDR1 reads LNHNV; CDR2 reads YYDKDF (reference sequence). Germline trimming cut 3 bases from V and 6 bases from J; bases unmatched to any gene: 7. This CDR3 has 15 residues. CDR3 in DNA: TGTGCCACCAGCAGGAGGCTCGGGGGGGCCAATGAGCAGTTCTTC. This encodes CATSRRLGGANEQFF.

The rearrangement links TRBV7-9 to TRBJ1-2, with a tentative D call TRBD1 (5 bases). Germline CDR1 SEHNR, CDR2 FQNEAQ (reference sequence). The CDR3 spans 13 residues. V shed 5 bases and J shed 2 bases, with 9 bases lying between them. CDR3 protein: CASSLGHNYGYTF. CDR3 DNA: TGTGCCAGCAGCCTGGGGCACAACTATGGCTACACCTTC.

The gene calls are TRBV2 and TRBJ2-1; 11 bases line up with TRBD2. The CDR3 consists of 16 residues. Unmatched junction bases numbered 5, after V lost 7 bases and J lost 0 bases. Germline CDR1 SNHLY, CDR2 FYNNEI. This CDR3 reads CASMGTSGGSYNEQFF. The CDR3 DNA reads TGTGCCAGCATGGGGACTAGCGGAGGCTCCTACAATGAGCAGTTCTTC.

The chain joins TRBV28 to TRBJ1-3, with 7 bases that match TRBD1. The V gene's germline CDR1 is MDHEN and CDR2 SYDVKM. The junction had 4 bases not matched to a gene; V was cut back by 0 bases and J by 2 bases. This CDR3 has 16 amino acids. The CDR3 is CASSLWTGKAGNTIYF. The CDR3 DNA reads as TGTGCCAGCAGTTTATGGACAGGGAAGGCTGGAAACACCATATATTTT.

The genes are TRBV7-9 and TRBJ2-5, with 9 bases lining up with TRBD1. The CDR3 length is 17 residues. V gave up 5 bases and J gave up 5 bases; unmatched junction bases: 15. Germline loops: CDR1 SEHNR, CDR2 FQNEAQ (reference sequence). The DNA of the CDR3 is TGTGCCAGCAGCACGCCGACAGGGGGGCTTGGGGAGGAGACCCAGTACTTC. Protein sequence: CASSTPTGGLGEETQYF.

The chain couples TRBV7-3 to TRBJ1-4; D uncertain. There are 14 residues in the CDR3. V gave up 0 bases and J gave up 6 bases, with 8 bases separating them. Germline CDR1 is SGHTA and CDR2 is FQGTGA. CDR3 nucleotides: TGTGCCAGCAGCTTAACGTTGGCAGATGAAAAACTGTTTTTT. Translation: CASSLTLADEKLFF.

Only one count was recorded for this clone. The gene calls are TRBV7-8 and TRBJ2-5; D not resolved. This CDR3 region has 14 residues. Trimming cost V 5 bases and J 5 bases, with 15 bases left between them. CDR1 is SGHVS, CDR2 FQNEAQ, per germline. CDR3 amino acids: CASSHPLLRETQYF. The CDR3 nucleotides are TGTGCCAGCAGCCATCCGCTATTACGGGAGACCCAGTACTTC.

The chain joins TRBV2 to TRBJ1-2, with TRBD1 matching over 7 bases. The CDR3 loop spans 14 amino acids. Trimming cost V 6 bases and J 6 bases; bases outside gene matches: 10. CDR1 and CDR2 from the germline V gene are SNHLY and FYNNEI. The chain's CDR3 is CASRDPGQPNGYTF. CDR3 DNA: TGTGCCAGCAGGGATCCGGGACAGCCTAATGGCTACACCTTC.

V is TRBV27 and J is TRBJ2-7; weak D call: TRBD1 (5 bases). The germline V gene encodes CDR1 MNHEY and CDR2 SMNVEV (reference sequence). V lost 7 bases and J 2 bases, leaving 9 bases between the germline ends. This CDR3 has 12 residues. CDR3 coding DNA: TGTGCCAGCAATAACAGGCCCTACGAGCAGTACTTC. It translates to CASNNRPYEQYF.

In DNA form, the CDR3 reads TGTGCCAGCAGTGACACCGGGACTAGTGCAGATACGCAGTATTTT. This gives the protein CASSDTGTSADTQYF. The chain combines TRBV2 with TRBJ2-3; TRBD2 aligns across 8 bases. The CDR3 is made up of 15 amino acids. The germline V gene has CDR1 SNHLY and CDR2 FYNNEI. The ends lost 3 bases at V and 4 bases at J; junction bases unmatched: 6.

The chain joins TRBV11-2 to TRBJ2-1; 8 bases are shared with TRBD2. The germline V gene encodes CDR1 SGHAT and CDR2 FQNNGV. The CDR3 is 16 residues long. The V gene end was trimmed by 0 bases and the J gene end by 10 bases; junction bases not matched to a gene: 11. This CDR3 is CASSLDLGLEIGEQFF. The CDR3 nucleotides read TGTGCCAGCAGCTTAGACCTGGGACTAGAAATCGGGGAGCAGTTCTTC.

V gene TRBV2 combines with J gene TRBJ1-1, with 8 bases matching TRBD1. The V and J ends lost 6 bases and 10 bases, in that order; junction bases with no gene match: 10. CDR3 length: 13 residues. The germline V gene encodes CDR1 SNHLY and CDR2 FYNNEI. CDR3 nucleotide sequence: TGTGCCAGCAGCGCGCCCGCTGACAGGGGAGCTTTCTTT. It codes for CASSAPADRGAFF.

V is TRBV29-1 and J is TRBJ2-7; unclear D gene. The CDR3 has 12 amino acids. From germline, CDR1 is SQVTM and CDR2 ANQGSEA. The V end was cut by 6 bases, the J end by 1 base, with 10 bases between. The CDR3 coding sequence is TGCAGCGTAAGAAGCTTTTCCTACGAGCAGTACTTC. This gives the protein CSVRSFSYEQYF.

This rearrangement joins TRBV9 to TRBJ2-1; TRBD2 aligns across 8 bases. J lost 3 bases, V lost 4 bases, and 9 bases had no gene match. The CDR3 totals 16 residues. Germline values: CDR1 SGDLS, CDR2 YYNGEE. The CDR3 loop reads CASSLEGTSNYNEQFF. The DNA for the CDR3 is TGTGCCAGCAGCCTCGAAGGGACTAGTAACTACAATGAGCAGTTCTTC.

This clone has only one observation. The chain couples TRBV9 to TRBJ2-1; 8 nucleotides line up with TRBD2. In germline, CDR1 is SGDLS, CDR2 YYNGEE. The J segment lost 6 bases and the V segment lost 3 bases, leaving 5 bases of the junction unmatched. This CDR3 has 14 residues. The CDR3 loop reads CASSEERGSNEQFF. CDR3 coding DNA: TGTGCCAGCAGCGAGGAGCGGGGGAGCAATGAGCAGTTCTTC.

The chain joins TRBV13 to TRBJ2-1; D may be TRBD2 (5 bases). Trimming shortened V by 1 base and J by 9 bases, and 7 bases separated the two germline ends. Germline V gene lookup returns CDR1 PRHDT and CDR2 FYEKMQ (reference sequence). This CDR3 spans 12 amino acids. The CDR3: CASSLEGGEQFF. The CDR3 nucleotides are TGTGCCAGCAGCTTAGAAGGAGGTGAGCAGTTCTTC.

This chain uses TRBV5-1 with TRBJ2-1, with 16 bases lining up with TRBD2. J gave up 8 bases and V 3 bases, and 11 bases lay outside the gene matches. Germline V gene sequence: CDR1 SGHRS, CDR2 YFSETQ. The CDR3 extends over 18 amino acids. Here the CDR3 DNA reads TGCGCCAGCAGCTGGCCGGGACTAGCGGGAGGGCCAATGGATGAGCAGTTCTTC. It specifies CASSWPGLAGGPMDEQFF.